This TCR beta chain originates from a study of control samples from healthy donors and cancer patients. Data came from immunoSEQ multiplex PCR; TCRdb stores just in-frame clones and leaves some out. The table has 170,000 or so clones, around 90% seen once. V gave up 2 bases and J gave up 1 base, with 6 bases separating them. CDR1 is SGHTA, CDR2 FQGTGA, per germline. This CDR3 comprises 13 residues. This clone was seen only a few times. This receptor was identified in a woman aged 45 to 65 in good health. This chain connects TRBV7-3 to TRBJ2-7; D is unclear. The sequenced sample consisted of blood. The CDR3 region is CASSLGRSYEQYF. The CDR3 DNA follows: TGTGCCAGCAGCTTAGGAAGATCCTACGAGCAGTACTTC.